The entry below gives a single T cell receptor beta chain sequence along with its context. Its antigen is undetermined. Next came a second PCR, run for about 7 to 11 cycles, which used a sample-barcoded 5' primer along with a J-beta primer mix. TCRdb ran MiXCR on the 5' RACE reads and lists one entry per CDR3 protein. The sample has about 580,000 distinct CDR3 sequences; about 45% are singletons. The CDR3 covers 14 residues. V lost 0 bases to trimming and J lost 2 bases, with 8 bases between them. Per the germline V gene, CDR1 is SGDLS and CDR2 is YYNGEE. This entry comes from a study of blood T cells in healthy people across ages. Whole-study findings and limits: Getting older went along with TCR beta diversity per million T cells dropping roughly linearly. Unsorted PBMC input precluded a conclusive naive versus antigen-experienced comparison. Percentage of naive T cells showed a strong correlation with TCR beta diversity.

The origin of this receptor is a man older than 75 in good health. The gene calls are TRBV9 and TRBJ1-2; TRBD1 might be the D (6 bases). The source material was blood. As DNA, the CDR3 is TGTGCCAGCAGCGTAGAACAGGGCAACTATGGCTACACCTTC. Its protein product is CASSVEQGNYGYTF. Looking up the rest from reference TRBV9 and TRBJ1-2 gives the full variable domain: DSGVTQTPKHLITATGQRVTLRCSPRSGDLSVYWYQQSLDQGLQFLIQYYNGEERAKGNILERFSAQQFPDLHSELNLSSLELGDSALYFCASSVEQGNYGYTFGSGTRLTVV.